This T cell receptor (beta chain) was captured by sequencing in a study of T cells in Graves' hyperthyroidism and ophthalmopathy. Germline V gene data show CDR1 as KGHDR and CDR2 as SFDVKD. V dropped 4 bases and J dropped 4 bases, with 9 bases sitting between them. The CDR3 runs to 13 residues. RNA transcripts yielded amplified TCR beta CDR3 regions. HTBI primers were employed in a first-round RT-PCR of the TCR CDR3. TCRdb re-derived calls from the multiplex PCR reads in MiXCR, one entry per CDR3 protein. The sample consists of about 350,000 distinct CDR3 sequences, more than 11% of them appearing once.

This clonotype was obtained from a woman in her thirties with Graves' hyperthyroidism. Sequencing was done on a sample of blood. The chain recombines TRBV24-1 with TRBJ1-1; D not certain. CDR3 coding DNA: TGTGCCACCAGTGAAGGGCACAGCACTGAAGCTTTCTTT. Its translation: CATSEGHSTEAFF.